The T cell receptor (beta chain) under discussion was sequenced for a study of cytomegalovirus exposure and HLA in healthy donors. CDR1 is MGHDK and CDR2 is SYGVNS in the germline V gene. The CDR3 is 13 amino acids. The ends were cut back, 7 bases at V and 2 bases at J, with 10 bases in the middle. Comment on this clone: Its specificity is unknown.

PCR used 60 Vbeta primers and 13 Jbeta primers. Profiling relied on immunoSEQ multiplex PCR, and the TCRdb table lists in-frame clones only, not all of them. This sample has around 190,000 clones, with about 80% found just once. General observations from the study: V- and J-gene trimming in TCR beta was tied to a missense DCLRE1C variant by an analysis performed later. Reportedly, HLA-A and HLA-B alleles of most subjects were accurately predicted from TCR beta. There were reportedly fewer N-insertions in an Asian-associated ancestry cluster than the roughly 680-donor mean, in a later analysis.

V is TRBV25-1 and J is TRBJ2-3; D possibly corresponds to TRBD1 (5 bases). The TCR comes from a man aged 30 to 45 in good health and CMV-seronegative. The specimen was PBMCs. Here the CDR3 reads CASKQGYTDTQYF. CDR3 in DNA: TGTGCCAGCAAGCAGGGTTACACAGATACGCAGTATTTT.